The 23 T cell receptor beta chains below were found in one sample sequenced in a study of blood T cell repertoires in COVID-19. The assay was immunoSEQ multiplex PCR, and TCRdb's table has in-frame clones only and misses some. Of about 140,000 clones listed, less than 90% were seen once; the top ten hold approximately 8.9%. The sample was peripheral blood. Receptors originate from a man aged 25 to 45 with COVID-19, enrolled during active disease.

The chain combines TRBV30 with TRBJ1-3; D unresolved. The CDR3 length is 11 residues. Germline CDR1 reads GTSNPN; CDR2 reads SVGIG (reference sequence). V was cut by 7 bases and J by 5 bases, with 9 bases left in between. The CDR3 region has the DNA TGTGCCTCCTTACACAGAAACACCATATATTTT. Its translation: CASLHRNTIYF. The full variable domain, with the rest looked up from reference TRBV30 and TRBJ1-3, is SQTIHQWPATLVQPVGSPLSLECTVEGTSNPNLYWYRQAAGRGLQLLFYSVGIGQISSEVPQNLSASRPQDRQFILSSKKLLLSDSGFYLCASLHRNTIYFGEGSWLTVV.

The chain recombines TRBV10-3 with TRBJ2-3; 7 bases line up with TRBD2. The germline V gene has CDR1 ENHRY and CDR2 SYGVKD. Trimming at V came to 10 bases and at J to 0 bases, leaving 7 bases not matched to a gene. CDR3 size: 14 residues. CDR3 sequence: CATGGTTSTDTQYF. CDR3 bases: TGTGCCACCGGGGGGACCACTAGCACAGATACGCAGTATTTT.

The rearrangement links TRBV19 to TRBJ2-2, with a tentative D call TRBD2 (5 bases). The CDR3 is made up of 14 amino acids. V was shortened by 5 bases and J by 5 bases, with 12 bases between the two germline ends. Germline V gives CDR1 LNHDA, CDR2 SQIVND (reference sequence). CDR3 sequence (DNA): TGTGCCAGTAGTGTGGGATGGAGGACCGGGGAGCTGTTTTTT. The encoded protein is CASSVGWRTGELFF.

The chain joins TRBV30 to TRBJ1-5; D call uncertain. Looked up from germline, CDR1 is GTSNPN and CDR2 is SVGIG (reference sequence). The CDR3 loop spans 14 amino acids. V shed 0 bases and J shed 5 bases, with 11 bases lying between them. The CDR3 DNA reads TGTGCCTGGAGTGTACTGAACGTCGATCAGCCCCAGCATTTT. Its protein is CAWSVLNVDQPQHF.

J is TRBJ1-2 and V is TRBV19; 8 bases align to TRBD1. Germline V gene lookup returns CDR1 LNHDA and CDR2 SQIVND (reference sequence). Trimming took 7 bases from V and 4 from J; bases not matched to a gene: 17. The CDR3 consists of 17 residues. The CDR3: CASTDLWDRPGGYGYTF. CDR3 nucleotides: TGTGCCAGTACCGATTTGTGGGACAGGCCGGGGGGCTATGGCTACACCTTC.

The rearrangement uses TRBV5-5 and TRBJ1-2, with TRBD1 matching over 7 bases. CDR3 size: 16 residues. Germline CDR1 is SGHKS and CDR2 is YYEKEE (reference sequence). After removal of 4 bases from V and 0 bases from J, the junction contained 9 bases not matched to a gene. CDR3 amino acids: CASSEGTALPNYGYTF. The CDR3 region has the DNA TGTGCCAGCAGCGAAGGGACAGCTCTACCTAACTATGGCTACACCTTC.

This clone was seen a handful of times. V is TRBV7-2 and J is TRBJ2-6, with D possibly being TRBD2 (5 bases). Per germline, CDR1 SGHTA and CDR2 FQGNSA. The CDR3 covers 16 residues. V was trimmed by 5 bases and J by 4 bases, leaving 15 bases between them. The CDR3 loop is CASSPEGSFGANVLTF. In DNA form, the CDR3 reads TGTGCCAGCAGCCCCGAAGGGAGTTTCGGGGCCAACGTCCTGACTTTC.

There are a few counts of this clone. The chain couples TRBV7-9 to TRBJ2-7, with 7 bases identical to TRBD2. Germline V gene data show CDR1 as SEHNR and CDR2 as FQNEAQ (reference sequence). The length of the CDR3 is 16 residues. Trimming removed 4 bases from V and 2 bases from J; junction bases left unmatched: 11. CDR3 amino acids: CASSSTLAVHTYEQYF. The CDR3 nucleotides are TGTGCCAGCAGCTCGACTCTAGCGGTCCATACCTACGAGCAGTACTTC.

This chain joins TRBV10-3 and TRBJ1-2; 12 nucleotides align to TRBD1. The CDR3 spans 16 residues. The V gene end was trimmed by 6 bases and the J gene end by 4 bases; junction bases not matched to a gene: 9. In germline, CDR1 is ENHRY, CDR2 SYGVKD. The CDR3 DNA reads as TGTGCCATCAGGGGGACCGGGACAGGGGGCCTCTATGGCTACACCTTC. It specifies CAIRGTGTGGLYGYTF.

A single count supports this clone. The chain carries TRBV10-3 and TRBJ2-7; 10 bases match TRBD2. The V and J ends lost 6 bases and 6 bases, in that order; junction bases with no gene match: 8. This CDR3 has 14 residues. Germline V gives CDR1 ENHRY, CDR2 SYGVKD. The CDR3 here is CAIRDTSGDAEQYF. DNA of the CDR3: TGTGCCATCAGGGATACTAGCGGGGATGCCGAGCAGTACTTC.

The J gene is TRBJ1-1, the V gene TRBV5-4, with D unclear. The ends were cut back, 0 bases at V and 0 bases at J, with 9 bases in the middle. CDR1 and CDR2 (germline): SGHNT, YYREEE (reference sequence). The CDR3 is 15 residues long. CDR3 DNA sequence: TGTGCCAGCAGCTTGGAAATAAGCATGAACACTGAAGCTTTCTTT. It encodes CASSLEISMNTEAFF.

This chain connects TRBV6-5 to TRBJ1-1, with a tentative D call TRBD1 (5 bases). Germline lookup yields CDR1 MNHEY and CDR2 SVGAGI. V lost 2 bases and J lost 10, with 11 bases in between. CDR3 size: 12 residues. The CDR3 protein is CASSYAGQAAFF. CDR3 nucleotides: TGTGCCAGCAGTTACGCAGGGCAAGCAGCTTTCTTT.

This chain uses TRBV18 with TRBJ1-1; D ambiguous. Germline CDR1 reads KGHSH; CDR2 reads LQKENI. The V end lost 3 bases, the J end lost 3 bases, and 8 bases lay between the germline ends. This CDR3 is built from 13 residues. This chain's CDR3 is CASSPALDTEAFF. In nucleotides, the CDR3 is TGTGCCAGCTCACCCGCGCTTGACACTGAAGCTTTCTTT.

In its sample, this clone was seen many times. The rearrangement joins TRBV4-3 to TRBJ2-7, with D perhaps matching TRBD2 (6 bases). Germline V gives CDR1 LGHNA, CDR2 YSLEER. The CDR3 is made up of 15 amino acids. V was trimmed by 1 base and J by 2 bases, leaving 12 bases between them. The CDR3 DNA is TGCGCCAGCAGCCAAGCCATAGCGGAGGCCTACGAGCAGTACTTC. Its translation is CASSQAIAEAYEQYF.

This sequence joins TRBV29-1 and TRBJ1-1, with no clear D. This CDR3 contains 12 residues. V was cut by 7 bases and J by 2 bases, with 11 bases left in between. Germline assignment: CDR1 SQVTM and CDR2 ANQGSEA. The CDR3 region has the DNA TGCAGCGGTGGTACGGGTAACACTGAAGCTTTCTTT. Residues: CSGGTGNTEAFF.

V is TRBV12-3 or TRBV12-4 and J is TRBJ1-1; 8 bases map to TRBD1. There are 12 residues in the CDR3. V dropped 4 bases and J dropped 8; count of bases not matched to a gene: 3. CDR3: CASSSRDREAFF. In nucleotides, the CDR3 is TGTGCCAGCAGTTCCCGGGACAGGGAAGCTTTCTTT.

This clone was recorded only once. The gene calls are TRBV28 and TRBJ2-1; the match to TRBD2 covers 12 bases. With 6 bases clipped from V and 8 bases from J, the junction kept 5 bases outside the gene matches. The CDR3 consists of 14 residues. Germline V gene data show CDR1 as MDHEN and CDR2 as SYDVKM. The CDR3, as DNA: TGTGCCAGCAGGAAGACTAGCGGGAGCTATGAGCAGTTCTTC. It yields the protein CASRKTSGSYEQFF.

V is TRBV28 and J is TRBJ1-1; no clear D. Germline CDR1 reads MDHEN; CDR2 reads SYDVKM. Trimming shortened V by 3 bases and J by 1 base, and 6 bases separated the two germline ends. The CDR3 loop spans 13 amino acids. The CDR3 region has the DNA TGTGCCAGCAGTTTCCCTTGGAACACTGAAGCTTTCTTT. This encodes CASSFPWNTEAFF. The whole variable domain, filled in from reference TRBV28 and TRBJ1-1, reads DVKVTQSSRYLVKRTGEKVFLECVQDMDHENMFWYRQDPGLGLRLIYFSYDVKMKEKGDIPEGYSVSREKKERFSLILESASTNQTSMYLCASSFPWNTEAFFGQGTRLTVV.

The CDR3, as DNA: TGTGCCAGCACTGATGCGCCCCCAGGGGGCTACACCTTC. Translation gives CASTDAPPGGYTF. The chain uses TRBV28 and TRBJ1-2; D might be TRBD1 (5 bases). The CDR3 is 13 amino acids. Germline CDR1 and CDR2: MDHEN and SYDVKM. Trimming pared 7 bases from V and 8 bases from J, leaving 17 bases between.

This rearrangement joins TRBV27 to TRBJ1-1, with 9 bases identical to TRBD1. The CDR3 is made up of 15 amino acids. The V gene's germline CDR1 is MNHEY and CDR2 SMNVEV (reference sequence). J gave up 8 bases and V 6 bases, and 13 bases lay outside the gene matches. CDR3 DNA sequence: TGTGCCAGCAGACGGGGACAGGGTGGAGCTTCCGAAGCTTTCTTT. It is translated as CASRRGQGGASEAFF.

The chain links TRBV2 to TRBJ2-5; 8 nucleotides match TRBD2. CDR1 and CDR2 from the germline V gene are SNHLY and FYNNEI. With 6 bases clipped from V and 5 bases from J, the junction kept 8 bases outside the gene matches. The CDR3 totals 14 residues. The CDR3 DNA follows: TGTGCCAGCAGGGACGGGAGGGCAAGCGAGACCCAGTACTTC. Amino acid sequence: CASRDGRASETQYF.

Here the CDR3 reads CASSPSGGTDTQYF. The DNA of the CDR3 is TGTGCCAGCAGTCCTAGCGGAGGCACAGATACGCAGTATTTT. The chain links TRBV6-5 to TRBJ2-3; the match to TRBD2 covers 7 bases. Germline V lookup: CDR1 MNHEY, CDR2 SVGAGI. This CDR3 contains 14 residues. V lost 5 bases to trimming and J lost 1 base; unmatched junction nucleotides: 3.

The V call is TRBV5-4, the J call TRBJ2-7; 8 bases fit TRBD2. J lost 2 bases, V lost 0 bases, and 1 base had no gene match. The germline V gene has CDR1 SGHNT and CDR2 YYREEE (reference sequence). The CDR3 spans 14 residues. The CDR3 DNA sequence: TGTGCCAGCAGCTTGGTCGGGGGGGCCTACGAGCAGTACTTC. Translating it yields CASSLVGGAYEQYF. Combining the CDR3 with reference TRBV5-4 and TRBJ2-7 gives the whole variable domain ETGVTQSPTHLIKTRGQQVTLRCSSQSGHNTVSWYQQALGQGPQFIFQYYREEENGRGNFPPRFSGLQFPNYSSELNVNALELDDSALYLCASSLVGGAYEQYFGPGTRLTVT.